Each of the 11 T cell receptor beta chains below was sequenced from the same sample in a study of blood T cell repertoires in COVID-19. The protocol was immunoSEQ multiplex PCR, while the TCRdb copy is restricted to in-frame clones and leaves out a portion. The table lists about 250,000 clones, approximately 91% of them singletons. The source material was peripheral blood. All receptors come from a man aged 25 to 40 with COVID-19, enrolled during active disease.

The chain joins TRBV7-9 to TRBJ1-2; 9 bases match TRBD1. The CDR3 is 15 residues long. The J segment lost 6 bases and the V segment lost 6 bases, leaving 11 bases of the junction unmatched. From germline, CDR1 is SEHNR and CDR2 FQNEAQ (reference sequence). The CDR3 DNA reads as TGTGCCAGCAGGGTTACAGGGGGCCGTGAAGATGGCTACACCTTC. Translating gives CASRVTGGREDGYTF.

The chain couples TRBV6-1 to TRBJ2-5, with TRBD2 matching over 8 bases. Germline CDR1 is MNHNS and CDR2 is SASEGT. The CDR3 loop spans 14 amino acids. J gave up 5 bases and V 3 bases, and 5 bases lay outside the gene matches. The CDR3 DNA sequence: TGTGCCAGCAGTGACGGGGGGGCCTGGGAGACCCAGTACTTC. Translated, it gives CASSDGGAWETQYF.

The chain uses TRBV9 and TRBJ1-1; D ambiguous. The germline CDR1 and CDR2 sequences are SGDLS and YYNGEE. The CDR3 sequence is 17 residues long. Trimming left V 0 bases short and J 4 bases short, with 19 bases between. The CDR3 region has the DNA TGTGCCAGCAGCGTAGGCGGCAGCCCCCGTTATGGCACTGAAGCTTTCTTT. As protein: CASSVGGSPRYGTEAFF.

The CDR3 region is CASSWGDTDSPLHF. CDR3 nucleotides: TGTGCCAGCAGCTGGGGGGATACGGATTCACCCCTCCACTTT. V is TRBV7-9 and J is TRBJ1-6; D perhaps matches TRBD1 (5 bases). Germline-derived CDR1 and CDR2 are SEHNR and FQNEAQ (reference sequence). The V end lost 4 bases, the J end lost 8 bases, and 12 bases lay between the germline ends. The CDR3 has 14 amino acids. Looking up the rest from reference TRBV7-9 and TRBJ1-6 gives the full variable domain: DTGVSQNPRHKITKRGQNVTFRCDPISEHNRLYWYRQTLGQGPEFLTYFQNEAQLEKSRLLSDRFSAERPKGSFSTLEIQRTEQGDSAMYLCASSWGDTDSPLHFGNGTRLTVT.

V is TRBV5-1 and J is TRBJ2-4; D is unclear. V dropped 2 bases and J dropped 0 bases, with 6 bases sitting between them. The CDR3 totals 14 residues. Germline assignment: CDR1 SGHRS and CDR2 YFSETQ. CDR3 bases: TGCGCCAGCAGCTTAACTCAAGCCAAAAACATTCAGTACTTC. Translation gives CASSLTQAKNIQYF.

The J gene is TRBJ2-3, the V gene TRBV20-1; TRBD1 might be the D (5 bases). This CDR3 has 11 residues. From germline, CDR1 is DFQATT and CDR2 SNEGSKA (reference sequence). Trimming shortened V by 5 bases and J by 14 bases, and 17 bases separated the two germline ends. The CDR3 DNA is TGCAGTGCTTTACGACAGATGGTCCCGTATTTT. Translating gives CSALRQMVPYF.

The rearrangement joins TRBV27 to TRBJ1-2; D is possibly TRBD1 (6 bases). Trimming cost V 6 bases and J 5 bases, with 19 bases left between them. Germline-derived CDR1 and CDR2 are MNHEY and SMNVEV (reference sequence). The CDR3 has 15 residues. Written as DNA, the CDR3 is TGTGCCAGCAGCTCCTACAGGGATACGGGGTATGGCTACACCTTC. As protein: CASSSYRDTGYGYTF.

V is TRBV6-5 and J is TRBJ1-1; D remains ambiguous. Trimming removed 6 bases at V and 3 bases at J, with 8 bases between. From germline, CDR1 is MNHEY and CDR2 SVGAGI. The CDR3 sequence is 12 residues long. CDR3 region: CASRNQDTEAFF. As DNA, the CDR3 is TGTGCCAGCAGAAATCAGGACACTGAAGCTTTCTTT.

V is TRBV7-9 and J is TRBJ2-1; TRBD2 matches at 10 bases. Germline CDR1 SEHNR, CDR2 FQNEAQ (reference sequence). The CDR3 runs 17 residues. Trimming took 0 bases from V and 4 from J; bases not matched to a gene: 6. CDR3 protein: CASSLAITSGDYNEQFF. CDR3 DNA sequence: TGTGCCAGCAGCTTAGCGATAACTAGCGGGGATTACAATGAGCAGTTCTTC.

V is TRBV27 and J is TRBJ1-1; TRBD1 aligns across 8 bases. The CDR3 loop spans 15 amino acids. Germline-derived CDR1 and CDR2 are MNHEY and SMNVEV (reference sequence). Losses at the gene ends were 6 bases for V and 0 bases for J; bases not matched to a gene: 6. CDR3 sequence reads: CASRKGQALNTEAFF. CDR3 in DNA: TGTGCCAGCAGGAAGGGACAGGCCTTGAACACTGAAGCTTTCTTT.

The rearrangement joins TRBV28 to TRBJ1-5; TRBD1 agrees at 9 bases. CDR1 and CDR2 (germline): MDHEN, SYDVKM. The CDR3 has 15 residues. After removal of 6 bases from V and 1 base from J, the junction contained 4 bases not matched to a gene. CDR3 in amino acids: CASRRTGESNQPQHF. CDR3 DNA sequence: TGTGCCAGCAGAAGGACAGGGGAGAGCAATCAGCCCCAGCATTTT.